Described below is a single T cell receptor beta chain sequence and its context. Its specificity is not known. As originally analysed: In the immunoSEQ data, sequences were junction-only and lacked quality scores, so filtering differed. TCRdb's copy holds only in-frame clones and misses some; the assay was immunoSEQ multiplex PCR. From that table come the V and J calls and clone size; the DNA was used to work out D and trimming. The sample holds 1,400,000 or so clones, approximately 98.5% seen once. This record belongs to a study of shared clonotypes between healthy human individuals. Across the whole study: Per-donor plates numbered three CD4 naive, three CD4 memory, two CD8 naive and one CD8 memory.

Both subsets, CD45RA+ naive and CD45RA-negative memory, were split from the CD4+ cells. Germline lookup yields CDR1 MDHEN and CDR2 SYDVKM. V was clipped by 7 bases and J by 0 bases, with 10 bases between them. There are 13 residues in the CDR3. General study points: A reduction in generation probabilities was seen for non-shared clonotypes relative to those shared by all four donors.

The sequence derives from a man younger than 40 in good health. Sequencing used naive CD4+ T cells sorted from blood. Specified subset: CD45RA+ positively selected. The chain couples TRBV28 to TRBJ2-7, with D unresolved. The CDR3: CASTAPSSYEQYF. The CDR3 DNA sequence: TGTGCCAGCACAGCTCCGAGCTCCTACGAGCAGTACTTC.